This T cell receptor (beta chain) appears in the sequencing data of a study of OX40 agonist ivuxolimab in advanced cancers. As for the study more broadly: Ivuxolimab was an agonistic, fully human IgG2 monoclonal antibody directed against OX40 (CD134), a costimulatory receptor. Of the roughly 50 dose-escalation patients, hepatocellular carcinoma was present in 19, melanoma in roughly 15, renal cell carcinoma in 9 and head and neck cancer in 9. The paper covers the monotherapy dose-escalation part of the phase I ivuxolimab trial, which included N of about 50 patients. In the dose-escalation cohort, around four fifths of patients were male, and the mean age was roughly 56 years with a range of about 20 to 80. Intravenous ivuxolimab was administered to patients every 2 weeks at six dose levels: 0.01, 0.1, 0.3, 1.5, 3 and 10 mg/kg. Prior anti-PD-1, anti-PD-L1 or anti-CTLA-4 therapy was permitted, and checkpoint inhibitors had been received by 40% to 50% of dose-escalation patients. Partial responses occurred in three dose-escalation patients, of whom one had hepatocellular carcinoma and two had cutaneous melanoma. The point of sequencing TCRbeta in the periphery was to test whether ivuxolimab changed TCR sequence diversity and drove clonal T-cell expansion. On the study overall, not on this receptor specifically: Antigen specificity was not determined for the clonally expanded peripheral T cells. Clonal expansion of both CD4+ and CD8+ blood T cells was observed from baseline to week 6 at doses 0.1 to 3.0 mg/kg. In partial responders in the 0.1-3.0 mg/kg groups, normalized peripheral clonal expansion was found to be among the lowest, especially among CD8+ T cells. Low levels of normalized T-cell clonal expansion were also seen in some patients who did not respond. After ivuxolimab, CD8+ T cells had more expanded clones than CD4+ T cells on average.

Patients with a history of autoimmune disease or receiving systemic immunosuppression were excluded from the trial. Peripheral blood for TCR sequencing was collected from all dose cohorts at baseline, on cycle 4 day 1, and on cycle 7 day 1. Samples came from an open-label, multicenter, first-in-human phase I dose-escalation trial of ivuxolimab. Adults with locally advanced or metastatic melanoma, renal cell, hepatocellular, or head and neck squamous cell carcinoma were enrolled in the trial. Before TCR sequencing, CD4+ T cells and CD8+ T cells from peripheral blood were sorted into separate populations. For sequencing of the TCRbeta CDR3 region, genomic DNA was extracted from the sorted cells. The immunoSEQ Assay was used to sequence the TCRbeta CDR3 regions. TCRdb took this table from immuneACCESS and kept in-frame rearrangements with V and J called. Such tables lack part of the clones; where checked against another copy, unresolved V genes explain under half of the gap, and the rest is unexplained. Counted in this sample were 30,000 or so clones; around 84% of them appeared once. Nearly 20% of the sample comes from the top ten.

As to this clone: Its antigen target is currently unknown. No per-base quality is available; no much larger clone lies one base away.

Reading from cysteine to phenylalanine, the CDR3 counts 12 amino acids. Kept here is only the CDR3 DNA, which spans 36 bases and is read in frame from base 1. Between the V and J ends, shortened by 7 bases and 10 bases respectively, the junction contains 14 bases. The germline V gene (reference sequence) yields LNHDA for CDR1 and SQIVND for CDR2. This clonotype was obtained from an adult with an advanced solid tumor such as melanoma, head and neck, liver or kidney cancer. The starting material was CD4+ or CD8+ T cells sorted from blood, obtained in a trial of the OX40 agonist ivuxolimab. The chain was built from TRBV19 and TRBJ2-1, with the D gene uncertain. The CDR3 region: CASTSPLDEQFF. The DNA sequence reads TGTGCCAGTACCTCCCCCCTGGACGAGCAGTTCTTC. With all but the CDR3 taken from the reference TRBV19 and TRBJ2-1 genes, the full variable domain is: DGGITQSPKYLFRKEGQNVTLSCEQNLNHDAMYWYRQDPGQGLRLIYYSQIVNDFQKGDIAEGYSVSREKKESFPLTVTSAQKNPTAFYLCASTSPLDEQFFGPGTRLTVL.